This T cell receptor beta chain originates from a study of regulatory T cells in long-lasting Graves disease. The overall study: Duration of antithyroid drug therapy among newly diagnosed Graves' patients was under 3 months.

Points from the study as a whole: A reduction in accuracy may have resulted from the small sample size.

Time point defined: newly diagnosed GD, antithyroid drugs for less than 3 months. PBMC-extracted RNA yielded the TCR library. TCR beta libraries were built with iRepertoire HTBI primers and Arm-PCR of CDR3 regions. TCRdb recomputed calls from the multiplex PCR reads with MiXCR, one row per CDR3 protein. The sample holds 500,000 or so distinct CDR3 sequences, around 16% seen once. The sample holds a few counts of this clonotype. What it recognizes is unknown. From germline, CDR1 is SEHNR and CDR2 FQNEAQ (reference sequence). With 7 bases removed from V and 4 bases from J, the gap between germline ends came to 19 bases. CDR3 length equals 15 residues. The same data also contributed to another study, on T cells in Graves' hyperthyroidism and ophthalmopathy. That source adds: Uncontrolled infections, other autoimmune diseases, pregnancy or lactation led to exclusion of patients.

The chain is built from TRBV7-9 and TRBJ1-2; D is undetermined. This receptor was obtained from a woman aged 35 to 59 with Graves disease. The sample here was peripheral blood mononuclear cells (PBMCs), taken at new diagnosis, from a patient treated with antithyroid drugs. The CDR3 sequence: CASNPAEAPGYGYTF. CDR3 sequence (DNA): TGTGCCAGCAACCCAGCAGAGGCGCCCGGCTATGGCTACACCTTC.